A selection of T cell receptor beta chains follows, all from one sample in a study of blood T cells in healthy people across ages. Via MiXCR, TCRdb re-called the 5' RACE reads, giving one row per CDR3 protein. The sample holds hundreds of thousands of distinct CDR3 sequences, about 44% seen once. Sample: blood. All receptors derive from a young man in good health. The CDR3 runs from the conserved cysteine through the conserved F or W. Each record gives: V gene, J gene, D gene, clone size, CDR3 protein, CDR3 DNA. The D gene is left open where the match is weak. Not every row has a clone size; where given, it reads once, few, many or a size class.

V gene: TRBV29-1
J gene: TRBJ2-7
D gene: NA
clone size: NA
CDR3 protein: CSVREELSYEQYF
CDR3 DNA: TGCAGCGTCCGAGAGGAACTCTCCTACGAGCAGTACTTC

V gene: TRBV20-1
J gene: TRBJ2-1
D gene: NA
clone size: NA
CDR3 protein: CSARNRQSYNEQFF
CDR3 DNA: TGCAGTGCTAGAAATAGACAGTCCTACAATGAGCAGTTCTTC

V gene: TRBV12-3/TRBV12-4
J gene: TRBJ1-2
D gene: NA
clone size: NA
CDR3 protein: CASSSHRYGYTF
CDR3 DNA: TGTGCCAGCAGCTCGCATCGGTATGGCTACACCTTC

V gene: TRBV7-9
J gene: TRBJ1-5
D gene: TRBD1
clone size: NA
CDR3 protein: CASTRPGTGGEIPSNQPQHF
CDR3 DNA: TGTGCCAGCACCCGCCCCGGGACAGGGGGCGAAATACCTAGCAATCAGCCCCAGCATTTT

V gene: TRBV20-1
J gene: TRBJ1-2
D gene: NA
clone size: few
CDR3 protein: CSAEPQSYTF
CDR3 DNA: TGCAGTGCTGAACCCCAGAGCTACACCTTC

V gene: TRBV30
J gene: TRBJ1-6
D gene: TRBD1
clone size: few
CDR3 protein: CAWGQEKAPLHF
CDR3 DNA: TGTGCCTGGGGACAGGAGAAGGCTCCCCTCCACTTT

V gene: TRBV5-1
J gene: TRBJ1-6
D gene: NA
clone size: few
CDR3 protein: CASSLASDNSPLHF
CDR3 DNA: TGCGCCAGCAGCTTGGCGTCGGATAATTCACCCCTCCACTTT

V gene: TRBV5-1
J gene: TRBJ2-7
D gene: NA
clone size: few
CDR3 protein: CASSLGGTQDYEQYF
CDR3 DNA: TGCGCCAGCAGCTTGGGTGGGACACAGGATTACGAGCAGTACTTC

V gene: TRBV7-2
J gene: TRBJ2-3
D gene: NA
clone size: NA
CDR3 protein: CASSLSDLNTDTQYF
CDR3 DNA: TGTGCCAGCAGCTTAAGTGACTTAAACACAGATACGCAGTATTTT

V gene: TRBV3-1
J gene: TRBJ2-7
D gene: TRBD2
clone size: NA
CDR3 protein: CASSQALAGPSYEQYF
CDR3 DNA: TGTGCCAGCAGCCAAGCCCTAGCGGGGCCCTCCTACGAGCAGTACTTC

V gene: TRBV6-6
J gene: TRBJ2-7
D gene: NA
clone size: NA
CDR3 protein: CASSDLSSYNEQYF
CDR3 DNA: TGTGCCAGCAGCGACTTAAGCTCCTACAATGAGCAGTACTTC

V gene: TRBV6-2/TRBV6-3
J gene: TRBJ1-1
D gene: NA
clone size: NA
CDR3 protein: CASSHRGANTEAFF
CDR3 DNA: TGTGCCAGCAGCCACCGGGGGGCGAACACTGAAGCTTTCTTT

V gene: TRBV3-1
J gene: TRBJ1-6
D gene: TRBD1
clone size: NA
CDR3 protein: CASSQYGQENSPLHF
CDR3 DNA: TGTGCCAGCAGCCAATACGGACAGGAGAATTCACCCCTCCACTTT

V gene: TRBV7-2
J gene: TRBJ2-1
D gene: TRBD2
clone size: few
CDR3 protein: CASSRIAGDEQFF
CDR3 DNA: TGTGCCAGCAGCCGAATAGCGGGAGATGAGCAGTTCTTC

V gene: TRBV20-1
J gene: TRBJ2-7
D gene: TRBD1
clone size: few
CDR3 protein: CSASGTAYYEQYF
CDR3 DNA: TGCAGTGCTAGCGGGACAGCGTACTACGAGCAGTACTTC

V gene: TRBV15
J gene: TRBJ2-1
D gene: TRBD2
clone size: NA
CDR3 protein: CATSSGGRTYNEQFF
CDR3 DNA: TGTGCCACCAGCAGCGGCGGGAGGACCTACAATGAGCAGTTCTTC

V gene: TRBV20-1
J gene: TRBJ1-4
D gene: NA
clone size: NA
CDR3 protein: CSALIGTTNEKLFF
CDR3 DNA: TGCAGTGCTCTAATTGGGACAACTAATGAAAAACTGTTTTTT

V gene: TRBV20-1
J gene: TRBJ2-7
D gene: NA
clone size: NA
CDR3 protein: CSARRNRTKNEQYF
CDR3 DNA: TGCAGTGCTAGAAGGAACAGGACTAAGAACGAGCAGTACTTC

V gene: TRBV6-1
J gene: TRBJ1-2
D gene: NA
clone size: NA
CDR3 protein: CASSGRQTYGYTF
CDR3 DNA: TGTGCCAGCAGTGGTAGACAGACTTATGGCTACACCTTC

V gene: TRBV7-9
J gene: TRBJ2-5
D gene: NA
clone size: few
CDR3 protein: CASSFNPEETQYF
CDR3 DNA: TGTGCCAGCAGCTTTAACCCCGAAGAGACCCAGTACTTC

V gene: TRBV5-1
J gene: TRBJ1-1
D gene: NA
clone size: NA
CDR3 protein: CASSLDTGSNTEAFF
CDR3 DNA: TGCGCCAGCAGCTTGGATACAGGATCGAACACTGAAGCTTTCTTT

V gene: TRBV12-3/TRBV12-4
J gene: TRBJ1-2
D gene: TRBD1
clone size: few
CDR3 protein: CASSLGQGATGYTF
CDR3 DNA: TGTGCCAGCAGTTTGGGACAGGGGGCGACGGGCTACACCTTC

V gene: TRBV12-3/TRBV12-4
J gene: TRBJ1-2
D gene: NA
clone size: NA
CDR3 protein: CASSVNQGGGYTF
CDR3 DNA: TGTGCCAGCAGTGTAAACCAGGGCGGTGGCTACACCTTC

V gene: TRBV18
J gene: TRBJ2-3
D gene: NA
clone size: many
CDR3 protein: CASSLREDTQYF
CDR3 DNA: TGTGCCAGCTCCCTTCGGGAAGATACGCAGTATTTT

V gene: TRBV20-1
J gene: TRBJ2-1
D gene: NA
clone size: NA
CDR3 protein: CSASPNKGLYNEQFF
CDR3 DNA: TGCAGTGCTAGTCCCAACAAGGGTCTATACAATGAGCAGTTCTTC

V gene: TRBV10-3
J gene: TRBJ2-4
D gene: TRBD2
clone size: NA
CDR3 protein: CAISESALPGLAGVGAKNIQYF
CDR3 DNA: TGTGCCATCAGTGAGTCGGCCCTGCCGGGACTAGCGGGAGTTGGCGCCAAAAACATTCAGTACTTC

V gene: TRBV10-3
J gene: TRBJ2-3
D gene: NA
clone size: NA
CDR3 protein: CAISESRMSTDTQYF
CDR3 DNA: TGTGCCATCAGTGAGTCTAGAATGAGCACAGATACGCAGTATTTT

V gene: TRBV12-3/TRBV12-4
J gene: TRBJ2-5
D gene: NA
clone size: few
CDR3 protein: CASSFEGFKTQYF
CDR3 DNA: TGTGCCAGCAGTTTCGAGGGGTTTAAGACCCAGTACTTC

V gene: TRBV7-2
J gene: TRBJ1-2
D gene: NA
clone size: NA
CDR3 protein: CASSKRRTNYGYTF
CDR3 DNA: TGTGCCAGCAGCAAAAGAAGGACAAACTATGGCTACACCTTC

V gene: TRBV10-3
J gene: TRBJ1-4
D gene: TRBD1
clone size: NA
CDR3 protein: CAISESGTGLEKLFF
CDR3 DNA: TGTGCCATCAGTGAGTCTGGGACAGGCCTTGAAAAACTGTTTTTT

V gene: TRBV3-1
J gene: TRBJ2-1
D gene: NA
clone size: NA
CDR3 protein: CASSQVWGNEQFF
CDR3 DNA: TGTGCCAGCAGCCAAGTGTGGGGAAATGAGCAGTTCTTC

V gene: TRBV6-6
J gene: TRBJ2-3
D gene: TRBD2
clone size: NA
CDR3 protein: CASSYEAGGPPDTQYF
CDR3 DNA: TGTGCCAGCAGTTACGAGGCGGGGGGGCCTCCAGATACGCAGTATTTT

V gene: TRBV6-2/TRBV6-3
J gene: TRBJ1-5
D gene: NA
clone size: NA
CDR3 protein: CASSTDMVRNQPQHF
CDR3 DNA: TGTGCCAGCAGCACTGATATGGTTCGCAATCAGCCCCAGCATTTT

V gene: TRBV6-5
J gene: TRBJ2-7
D gene: TRBD1
clone size: NA
CDR3 protein: CASSWGQPVSYEQYF
CDR3 DNA: TGTGCCAGCAGTTGGGGACAGCCCGTCTCCTACGAGCAGTACTTC

V gene: TRBV5-6
J gene: TRBJ1-1
D gene: TRBD1
clone size: NA
CDR3 protein: CASSPGQGWAEAFF
CDR3 DNA: TGTGCCAGCAGCCCAGGACAGGGATGGGCGGAAGCTTTCTTT